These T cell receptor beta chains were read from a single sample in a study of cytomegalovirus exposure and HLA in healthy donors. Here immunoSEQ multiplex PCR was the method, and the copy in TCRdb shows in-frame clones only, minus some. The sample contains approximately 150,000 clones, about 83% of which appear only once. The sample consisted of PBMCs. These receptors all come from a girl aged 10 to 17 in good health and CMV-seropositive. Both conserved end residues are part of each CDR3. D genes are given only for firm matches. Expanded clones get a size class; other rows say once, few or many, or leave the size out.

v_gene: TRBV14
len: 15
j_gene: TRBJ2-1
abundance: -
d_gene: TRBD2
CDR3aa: CASSQDGGLAREQFF
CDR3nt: TGTGCCAGCAGCCAAGATGGGGGACTAGCGCGCGAGCAGTTCTTC

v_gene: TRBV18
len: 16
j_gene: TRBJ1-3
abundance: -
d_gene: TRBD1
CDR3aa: CASSLRDSSSGNTIYF
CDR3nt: TGTGCCAGCTCACTTCGGGACAGCAGCTCTGGAAACACCATATATTTT

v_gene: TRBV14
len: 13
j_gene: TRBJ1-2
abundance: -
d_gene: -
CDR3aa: CASSLNGVYGYTF
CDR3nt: TGTGCCAGCAGCCTCAACGGAGTCTATGGTTACACCTTC

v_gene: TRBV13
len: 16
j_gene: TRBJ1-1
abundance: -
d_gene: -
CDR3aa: CASSLDVVPGGTEAFF
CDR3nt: TGTGCCAGCAGCTTAGACGTCGTTCCGGGGGGCACTGAAGCTTTCTTT

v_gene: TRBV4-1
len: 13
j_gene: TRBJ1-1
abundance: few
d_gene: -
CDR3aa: CASSQPTRGEAFF
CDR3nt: TGCGCCAGCAGCCAGCCGACAAGGGGGGAAGCTTTCTTT

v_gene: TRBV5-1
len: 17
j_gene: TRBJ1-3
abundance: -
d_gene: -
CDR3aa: CASSRTDINPSGNTIYF
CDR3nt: TGCGCCAGCAGCAGGACAGATATTAACCCCTCTGGAAACACCATATATTTT

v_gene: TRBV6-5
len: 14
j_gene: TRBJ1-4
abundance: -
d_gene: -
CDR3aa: CASSGTVEAGKLFF
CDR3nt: TGTGCCAGCAGTGGTACAGTGGAGGCTGGAAAACTGTTTTTT

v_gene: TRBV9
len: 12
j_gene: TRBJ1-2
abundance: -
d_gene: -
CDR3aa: CASKAGNYGYTF
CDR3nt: TGTGCCAGCAAGGCAGGGAACTATGGCTACACCTTC

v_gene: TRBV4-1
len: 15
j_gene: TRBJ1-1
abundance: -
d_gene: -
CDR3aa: CASSPGLQTNTEAFF
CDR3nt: TGCGCCAGCAGCCCAGGGCTGCAGACTAACACTGAAGCTTTCTTT

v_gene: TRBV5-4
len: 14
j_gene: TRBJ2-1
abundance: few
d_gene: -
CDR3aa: CASSLESSYNEQFF
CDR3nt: TGTGCCAGCAGCTTGGAGAGCTCCTACAATGAGCAGTTCTTC

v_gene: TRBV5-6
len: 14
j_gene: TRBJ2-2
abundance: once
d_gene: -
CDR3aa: CASEPRANTGELFF
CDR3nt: TGTGCCAGCGAGCCGCGAGCGAACACCGGGGAGCTGTTTTTT

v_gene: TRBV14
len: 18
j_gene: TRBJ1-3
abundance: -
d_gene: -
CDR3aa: CASSQDWSSASSGNTIYF
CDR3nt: TGTGCCAGCAGCCAAGATTGGAGCAGCGCGAGCTCTGGAAACACCATATATTTT

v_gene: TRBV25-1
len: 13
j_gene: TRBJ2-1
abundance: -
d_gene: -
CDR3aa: CASREDGNNEQFF
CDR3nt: TGTGCCAGCAGGGAGGACGGCAACAATGAGCAGTTCTTC

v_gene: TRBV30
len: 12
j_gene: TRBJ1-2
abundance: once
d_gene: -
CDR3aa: CAWRVAPSGYTF
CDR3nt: TGTGCCTGGAGAGTGGCCCCTTCGGGCTACACCTTC

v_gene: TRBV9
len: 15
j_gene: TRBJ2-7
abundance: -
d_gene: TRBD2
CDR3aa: CASSVAGTSSYEQYF
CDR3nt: TGTGCCAGCAGCGTAGCTGGGACTAGCTCCTACGAGCAGTACTTC

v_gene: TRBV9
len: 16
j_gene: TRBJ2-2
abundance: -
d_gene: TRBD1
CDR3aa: CASRRSGTDNTGELFF
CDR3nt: TGTGCCAGCAGACGTAGTGGGACAGACAACACCGGGGAGCTGTTTTTT

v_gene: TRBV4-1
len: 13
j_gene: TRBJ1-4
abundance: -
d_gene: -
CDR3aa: CASSQYFRVKLFF
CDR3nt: TGCGCCAGCAGCCAGTACTTTCGAGTTAAACTGTTTTTT

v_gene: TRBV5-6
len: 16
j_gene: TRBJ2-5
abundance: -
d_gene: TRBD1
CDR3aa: CASSLTMRTGGETQYF
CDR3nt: TGTGCCAGCAGCTTGACCATGCGGACAGGGGGGGAGACCCAGTACTTC

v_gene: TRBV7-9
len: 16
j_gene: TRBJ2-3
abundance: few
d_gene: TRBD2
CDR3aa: CASSSGLAGVADTQYF
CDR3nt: TGTGCCAGCAGCTCGGGACTAGCGGGGGTTGCAGATACGCAGTATTTT

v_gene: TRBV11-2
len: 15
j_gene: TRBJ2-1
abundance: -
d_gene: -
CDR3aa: CASSLASSSYNEQFF
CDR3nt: TGTGCCAGCAGCTTAGCTAGCAGCTCCTACAATGAGCAGTTCTTC

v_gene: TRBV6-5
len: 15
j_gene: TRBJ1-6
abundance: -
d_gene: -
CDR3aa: CASSRDPGVRSPLHF
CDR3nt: TGTGCCAGCAGTCGCGACCCAGGGGTTAGGTCACCCCTCCACTTT

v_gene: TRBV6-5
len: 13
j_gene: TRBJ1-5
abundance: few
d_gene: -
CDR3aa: CASSAGLNQPQHF
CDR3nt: TGTGCCAGCAGTGCAGGCCTCAATCAGCCCCAGCATTTT

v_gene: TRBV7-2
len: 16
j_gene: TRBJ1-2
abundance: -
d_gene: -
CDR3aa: CASSPYSTGRNDGYTF
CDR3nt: TGTGCCAGCAGCCCATATTCCACGGGAAGAAACGATGGCTACACCTTC

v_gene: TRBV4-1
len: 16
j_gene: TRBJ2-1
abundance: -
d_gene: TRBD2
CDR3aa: CASSQVGGAFDDEQFF
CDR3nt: TGCGCCAGCAGCCAAGTCGGGGGGGCCTTTGATGATGAGCAGTTCTTC

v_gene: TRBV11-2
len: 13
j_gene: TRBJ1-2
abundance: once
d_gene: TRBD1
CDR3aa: CASSYTRDSGYTF
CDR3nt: TGTGCCAGCAGCTATACTAGGGACAGTGGCTACACCTTC

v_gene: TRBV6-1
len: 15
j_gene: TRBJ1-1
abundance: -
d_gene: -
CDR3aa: CASSEGGGINTEAFF
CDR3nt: TGTGCCAGCAGTGAAGGGGGAGGGATTAACACTGAAGCTTTCTTT

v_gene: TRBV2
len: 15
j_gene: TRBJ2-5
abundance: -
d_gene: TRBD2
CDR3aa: CASSGGGGAEETQYF
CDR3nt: TGTGCCAGCAGCGGTGGCGGGGGGGCCGAAGAGACCCAGTACTTC

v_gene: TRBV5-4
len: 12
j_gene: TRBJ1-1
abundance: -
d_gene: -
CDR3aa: CASSFRGTEAFF
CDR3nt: TGTGCCAGCAGCTTTCGGGGGACTGAAGCTTTCTTT

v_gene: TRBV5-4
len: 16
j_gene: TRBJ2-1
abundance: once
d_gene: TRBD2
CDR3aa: CASSLAVAGGHNEQFF
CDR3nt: TGTGCCAGCAGCTTGGCCGTAGCGGGGGGACACAATGAGCAGTTCTTC

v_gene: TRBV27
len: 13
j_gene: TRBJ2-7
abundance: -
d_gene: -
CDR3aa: CASSGRANYEQYF
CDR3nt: TGTGCCAGCAGTGGCAGGGCCAACTACGAGCAGTACTTC

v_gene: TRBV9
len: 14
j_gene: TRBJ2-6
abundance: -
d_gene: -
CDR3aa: CASSVDSGANVLTF
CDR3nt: TGTGCCAGCAGCGTGGACAGTGGGGCCAACGTCCTGACTTTC

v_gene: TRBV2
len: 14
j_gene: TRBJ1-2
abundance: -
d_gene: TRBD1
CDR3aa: CASSGTGGGGGYTF
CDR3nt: TGTGCCAGCAGTGGGACAGGGGGAGGGGGTGGCTACACCTTC

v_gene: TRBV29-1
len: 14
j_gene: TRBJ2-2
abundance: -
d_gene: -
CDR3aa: CSVGPGPNTGELFF
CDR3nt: TGCAGCGTTGGCCCAGGCCCGAACACCGGGGAGCTGTTTTTT

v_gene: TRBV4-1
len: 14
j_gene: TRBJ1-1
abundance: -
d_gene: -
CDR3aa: CASSQLLRGAEAFF
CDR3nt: TGCGCCAGCAGCCAACTCCTTAGAGGTGCTGAAGCTTTCTTT

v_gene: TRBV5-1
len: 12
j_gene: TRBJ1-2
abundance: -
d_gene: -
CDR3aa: CASSPDRAGYTF
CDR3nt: TGCGCCAGCAGCCCGGACAGAGCTGGCTACACCTTC

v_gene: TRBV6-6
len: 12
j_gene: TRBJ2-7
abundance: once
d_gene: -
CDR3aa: CASTSTPYEQYF
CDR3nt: TGTGCCAGCACGTCAACACCCTACGAGCAGTACTTC

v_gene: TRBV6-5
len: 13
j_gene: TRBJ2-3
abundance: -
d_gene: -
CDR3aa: CATKHPSTDTQYF
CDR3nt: TGTGCCACCAAACACCCTTCCACAGATACGCAGTATTTT

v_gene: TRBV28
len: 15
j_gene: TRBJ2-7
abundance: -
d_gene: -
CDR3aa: CTSSTPRGGIHEQYF
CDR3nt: TGTACCAGCAGTACCCCGAGGGGGGGGATCCACGAGCAGTACTTC

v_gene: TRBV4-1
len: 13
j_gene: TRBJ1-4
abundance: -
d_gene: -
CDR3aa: CASSQDIQEKLFF
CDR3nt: TGCGCCAGCAGCCAAGATATTCAGGAAAAACTGTTTTTT

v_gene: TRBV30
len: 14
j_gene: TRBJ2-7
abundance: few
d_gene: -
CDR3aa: CAWKYTGTSYEQYF
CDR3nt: TGTGCCTGGAAATATACCGGGACATCCTACGAGCAGTACTTC

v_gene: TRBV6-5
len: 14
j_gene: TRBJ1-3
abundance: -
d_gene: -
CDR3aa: CASSARGQGNTIYF
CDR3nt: TGTGCCAGCAGTGCGCGAGGGCAAGGAAACACCATATATTTT

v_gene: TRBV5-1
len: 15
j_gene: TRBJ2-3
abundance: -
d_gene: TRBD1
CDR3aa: CASSLYTGDTDTQYF
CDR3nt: TGCGCCAGCAGCTTGTACACAGGGGACACAGATACGCAGTATTTT

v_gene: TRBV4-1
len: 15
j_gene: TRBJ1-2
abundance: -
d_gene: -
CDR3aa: CASSQVIASNYGYTF
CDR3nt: TGCGCCAGCAGCCAAGTTATAGCCTCTAACTATGGCTACACCTTC

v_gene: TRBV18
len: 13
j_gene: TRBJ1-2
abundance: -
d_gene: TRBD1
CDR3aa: CASSPDRVDGYTF
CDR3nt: TGTGCCAGCTCACCAGACAGGGTAGATGGCTACACCTTC

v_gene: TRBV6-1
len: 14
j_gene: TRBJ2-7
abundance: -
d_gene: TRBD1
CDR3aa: CASSERDRAYEQYF
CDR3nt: TGTGCCAGCAGTGAACGAGACAGGGCCTACGAGCAGTACTTC

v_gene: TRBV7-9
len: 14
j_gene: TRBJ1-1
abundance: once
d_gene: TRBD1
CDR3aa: CASRGQGKVLEAFF
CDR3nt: TGTGCCAGCAGAGGACAGGGGAAAGTCCTAGAAGCTTTCTTT

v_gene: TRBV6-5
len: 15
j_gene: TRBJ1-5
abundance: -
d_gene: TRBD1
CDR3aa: CASSRLTGGRQPQHF
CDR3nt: TGTGCCAGCAGCCGTTTGACAGGGGGCCGTCAGCCCCAGCATTTT

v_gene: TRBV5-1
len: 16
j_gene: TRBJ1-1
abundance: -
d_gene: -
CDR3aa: CASSLFLTGRQRGAFF
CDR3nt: TGCGCCAGCAGCTTGTTTTTGACAGGTCGACAACGAGGAGCTTTCTTT

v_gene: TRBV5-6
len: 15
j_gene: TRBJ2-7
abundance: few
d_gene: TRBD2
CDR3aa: CASSPPTSGAYEQYF
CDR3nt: TGTGCCAGCAGCCCTCCCACTAGCGGGGCCTACGAGCAGTACTTC

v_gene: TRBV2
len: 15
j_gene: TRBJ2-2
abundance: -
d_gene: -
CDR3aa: CASSERLDSSGELFF
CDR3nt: TGTGCCAGCAGCGAGCGACTAGATTCCAGCGGGGAGCTGTTTTTT

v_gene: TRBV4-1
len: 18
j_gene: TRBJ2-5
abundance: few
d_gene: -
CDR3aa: CASSQRPPGTPWEETQYF
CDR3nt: TGCGCCAGCAGCCAAAGACCCCCCGGGACACCTTGGGAAGAGACCCAGTACTTC

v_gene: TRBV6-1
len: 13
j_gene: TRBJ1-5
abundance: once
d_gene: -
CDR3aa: CASSGGFDEPQHF
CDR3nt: TGTGCCAGCAGTGGCGGGTTTGACGAGCCCCAGCATTTT

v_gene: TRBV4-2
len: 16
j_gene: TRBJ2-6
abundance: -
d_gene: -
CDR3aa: CASSQEGGAGANVLTF
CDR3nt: TGTGCCAGCAGCCAAGAAGGGGGGGCTGGGGCCAACGTCCTGACTTTC

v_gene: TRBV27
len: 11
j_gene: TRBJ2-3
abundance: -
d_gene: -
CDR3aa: CASSFLDTQYF
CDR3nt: TGTGCCAGCAGTTTCCTGGATACGCAGTATTTT

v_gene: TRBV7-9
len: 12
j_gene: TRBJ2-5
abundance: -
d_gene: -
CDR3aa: CASSFTTETQYF
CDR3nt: TGTGCCAGCAGCTTTACAACAGAGACCCAGTACTTC

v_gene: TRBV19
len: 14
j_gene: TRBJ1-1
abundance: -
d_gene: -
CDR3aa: CASSIVQGSAEAFF
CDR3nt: TGTGCCAGTAGTATAGTTCAGGGGTCGGCTGAAGCTTTCTTT

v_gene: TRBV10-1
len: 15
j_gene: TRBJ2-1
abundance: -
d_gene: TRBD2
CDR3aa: CASSGAGGLNNEQFF
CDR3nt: TGCGCCAGCAGTGGAGCGGGGGGGCTTAACAATGAGCAGTTCTTC

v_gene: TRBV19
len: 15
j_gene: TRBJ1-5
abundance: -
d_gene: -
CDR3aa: CASSTDDSPRQPQHF
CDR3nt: TGTGCCAGTAGTACCGATGACAGTCCGCGGCAGCCCCAGCATTTT

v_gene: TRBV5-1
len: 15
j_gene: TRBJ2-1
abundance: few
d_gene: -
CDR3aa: CASSPGHGTNNEQFF
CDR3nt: TGCGCCAGCAGCCCAGGTCATGGAACCAACAATGAGCAGTTCTTC